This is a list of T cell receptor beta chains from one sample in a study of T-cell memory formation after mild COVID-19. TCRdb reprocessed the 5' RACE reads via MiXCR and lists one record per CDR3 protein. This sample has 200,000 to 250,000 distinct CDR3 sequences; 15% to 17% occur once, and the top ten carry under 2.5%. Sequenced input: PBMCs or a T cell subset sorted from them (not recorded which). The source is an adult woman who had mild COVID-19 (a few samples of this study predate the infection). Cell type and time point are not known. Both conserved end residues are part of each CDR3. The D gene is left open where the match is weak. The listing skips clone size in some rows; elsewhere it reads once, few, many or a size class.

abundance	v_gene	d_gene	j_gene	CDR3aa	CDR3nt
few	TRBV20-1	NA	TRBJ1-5	CSASQTDFQPQHF	TGCAGTGCTAGTCAGACAGATTTTCAGCCCCAGCATTTT
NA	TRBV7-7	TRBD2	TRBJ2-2	CASSLLPGGETGELFF	TGTGCTAGCAGCTTATTACCGGGAGGAGAGACCGGGGAGCTGTTTTTT
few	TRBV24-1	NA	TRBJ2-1	CATSDSWGNEQFF	TGTGCCACCAGTGATAGTTGGGGCAATGAGCAGTTCTTC
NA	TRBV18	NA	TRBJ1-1	CASSRTGTRGAFF	TGTGCCAGCTCACGGACCGGGACAAGGGGAGCTTTCTTT
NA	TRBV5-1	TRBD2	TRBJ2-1	CASSKAGVNNEQFF	TGCGCCAGCAGTAAAGCGGGGGTGAACAATGAGCAGTTCTTC
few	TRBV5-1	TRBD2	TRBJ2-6	CASSLVAGSGANVLTF	TGCGCCAGCAGCTTGGTAGCGGGGTCCGGGGCCAACGTCCTGACTTTC
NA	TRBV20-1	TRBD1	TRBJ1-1	CSARTGVNTEAFF	TGCAGTGCCAGGACAGGGGTCAACACTGAAGCTTTCTTT
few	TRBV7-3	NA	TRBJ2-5	CASSPDGGGTQYF	TGTGCCAGCAGCCCCGACGGTGGGGGGACCCAGTACTTC
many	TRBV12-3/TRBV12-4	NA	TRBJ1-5	CASSFGGAGNQPQHF	TGTGCCAGCAGTTTTGGGGGGGCTGGCAATCAGCCCCAGCATTTT
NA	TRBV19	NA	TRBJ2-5	CASSIGKTQYF	TGTGCCAGTAGTATTGGAAAGACCCAGTACTTC
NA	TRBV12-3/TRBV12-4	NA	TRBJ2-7	CASSATLGEQYF	TGTGCCAGCAGCGCGACACTCGGCGAGCAGTACTTC
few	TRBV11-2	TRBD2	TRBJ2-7	CASSTSTSGHYEQYF	TGTGCCAGCAGCACGTCGACTAGCGGACACTACGAGCAGTACTTC
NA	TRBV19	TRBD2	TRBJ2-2	CASTPRVSGTSIKSGELFF	TGTGCCAGTACCCCGAGGGTGTCCGGGACTAGCATCAAGTCGGGGGAGCTGTTTTTT
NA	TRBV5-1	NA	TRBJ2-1	CASSRPEYNEQFF	TGCGCCAGCAGCCGCCCGGAATACAATGAGCAGTTCTTC
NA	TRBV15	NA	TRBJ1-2	CATSRDRLRMHTF	TGTGCCACCAGCAGAGATCGTCTGAGGATGCACACCTTC
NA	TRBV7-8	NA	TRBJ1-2	CASSLGVQGYGYTF	TGTGCCAGCAGCTTGGGGGTCCAAGGATATGGCTACACCTTC
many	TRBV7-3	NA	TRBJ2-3	CASSRDNVLREADTQYF	TGTGCCAGCAGCCGTGACAACGTCCTCAGGGAGGCAGATACGCAGTATTTT
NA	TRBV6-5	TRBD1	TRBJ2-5	CASSSPRDRPQQETQYF	TGTGCCAGCAGTTCACCCCGGGACAGGCCACAACAAGAGACCCAGTACTTC
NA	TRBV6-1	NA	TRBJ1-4	CASRGQANEKLFF	TGTGCCAGCAGAGGACAAGCTAATGAAAAACTGTTTTTT
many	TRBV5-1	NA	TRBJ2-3	CASSSDRATDTQYF	TGCGCCAGCAGCTCGGACAGAGCCACAGATACGCAGTATTTT
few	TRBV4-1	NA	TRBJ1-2	CASSQDSRPLGDGYTF	TGCGCCAGCAGCCAAGATTCCCGGCCCTTAGGGGATGGCTACACCTTC
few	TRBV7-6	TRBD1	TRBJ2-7	CASSPAQGVGEQYF	TGTGCCAGCAGCCCGGCGCAGGGGGTGGGCGAGCAGTACTTC
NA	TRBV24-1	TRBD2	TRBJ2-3	CATSVAGPTDTQYF	TGTGCCACCAGCGTAGCGGGACCCACAGATACGCAGTATTTT
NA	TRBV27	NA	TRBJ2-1	CASSFILAGAVFSLSYNEQFF	TGTGCCAGCAGCTTTATCCTTGCGGGGGCCGTCTTTTCCCTTTCCTACAATGAGCAGTTCTTC
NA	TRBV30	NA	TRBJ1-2	CAWSVGVTLGYTF	TGTGCCTGGAGTGTAGGGGTTACCCTCGGCTACACCTTC
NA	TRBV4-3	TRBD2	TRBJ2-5	CASSQGGRGTQYF	TGCGCCAGCAGCCAAGGCGGGAGGGGGACCCAGTACTTC
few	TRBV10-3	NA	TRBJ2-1	CAISDGQRSYNEQFF	TGTGCCATCAGTGATGGGCAACGCTCCTACAATGAGCAGTTCTTC